The sequence of this T cell receptor beta chain was determined in a study of monozygotic twins with inflammatory bowel disease. Points from the study as a whole: Differences in immunosuppressive treatment may have been a source of added variability in patient repertoires. Support for a single strong signal or clonotype associated with IBD was absent.

Incorporation of UMIs carrying a 6-nucleotide sample barcode was performed by template switching. Each CDR3 protein gets one entry in TCRdb, which reprocessed the 5' RACE reads and gives no DNA. Its table lists over 200,000 distinct CDR3 sequences. Blood (about 2.5 ml) was collected from every donor individually. The CDR3 is 14 amino acids. CDR1 and CDR2 (germline): DFQATT, SNEGSKA (reference sequence). About this clonotype itself: Its antigen is still unknown.

This rearrangement joins TRBV20-1 to TRBJ1-2; TCRdb's assignment of TRBD1 cannot be checked, as there is no DNA. This receptor was taken from a human donor with ulcerative colitis or Crohn's disease, or a healthy co-twin of an affected twin (not recorded which). Sequencing input: blood. The CDR3 spells CSARVPTGGYGYTF.